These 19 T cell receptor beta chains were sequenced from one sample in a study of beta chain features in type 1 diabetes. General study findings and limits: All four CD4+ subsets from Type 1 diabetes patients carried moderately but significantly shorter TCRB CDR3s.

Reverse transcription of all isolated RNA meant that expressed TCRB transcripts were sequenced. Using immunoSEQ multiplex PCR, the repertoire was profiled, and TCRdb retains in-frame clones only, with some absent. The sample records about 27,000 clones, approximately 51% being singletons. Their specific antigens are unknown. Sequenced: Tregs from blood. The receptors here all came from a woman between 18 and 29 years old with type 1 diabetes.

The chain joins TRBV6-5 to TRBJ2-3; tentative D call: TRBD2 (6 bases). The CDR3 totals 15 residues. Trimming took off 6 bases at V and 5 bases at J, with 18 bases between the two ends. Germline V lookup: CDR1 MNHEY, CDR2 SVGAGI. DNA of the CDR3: TGTGCCAGCAGCCCTGGTTGGGCGGGGTTAGATACGCAGTATTTT. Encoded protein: CASSPGWAGLDTQYF.

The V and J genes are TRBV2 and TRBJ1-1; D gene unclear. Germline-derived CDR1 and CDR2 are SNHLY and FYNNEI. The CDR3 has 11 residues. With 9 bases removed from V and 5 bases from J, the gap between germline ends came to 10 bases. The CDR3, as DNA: TGTGCCAGTTGGTATACTACTGAAGCTTTCTTT. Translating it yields CASWYTTEAFF.

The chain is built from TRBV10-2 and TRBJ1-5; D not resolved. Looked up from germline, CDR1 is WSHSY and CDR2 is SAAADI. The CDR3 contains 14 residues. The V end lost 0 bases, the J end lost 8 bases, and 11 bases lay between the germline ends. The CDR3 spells CASSESNRPEPQHF. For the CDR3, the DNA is TGCGCCAGCAGTGAGTCGAACCGTCCGGAGCCCCAGCATTTT.

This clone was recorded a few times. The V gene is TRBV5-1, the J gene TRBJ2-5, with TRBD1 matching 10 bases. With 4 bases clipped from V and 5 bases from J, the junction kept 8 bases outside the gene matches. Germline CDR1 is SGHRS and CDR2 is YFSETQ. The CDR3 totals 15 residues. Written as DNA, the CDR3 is TGCGCCAGCAGCGCAGACAGGGGGCTTCGGGAGACCCAGTACTTC. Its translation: CASSADRGLRETQYF.

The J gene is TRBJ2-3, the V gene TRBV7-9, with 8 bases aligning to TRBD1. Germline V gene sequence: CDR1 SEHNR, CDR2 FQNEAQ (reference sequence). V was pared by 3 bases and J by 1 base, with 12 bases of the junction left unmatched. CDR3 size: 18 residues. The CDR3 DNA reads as TGTGCCAGCAGCTTGCTACAGGGGGTGTTGTCGGGCACAGATACGCAGTATTTT. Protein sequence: CASSLLQGVLSGTDTQYF.

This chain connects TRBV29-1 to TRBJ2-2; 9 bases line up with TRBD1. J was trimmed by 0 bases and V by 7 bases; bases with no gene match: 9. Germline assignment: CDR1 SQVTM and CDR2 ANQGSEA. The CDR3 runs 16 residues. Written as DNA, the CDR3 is TGCAGCGCCCTCGCCCGACAGGGGGCGAACACCGGGGAGCTGTTTTTT. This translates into CSALARQGANTGELFF.

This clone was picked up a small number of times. The CDR3 spells CAWSAGTANTGELFF. The DNA for the CDR3 is TGTGCCTGGTCCGCCGGGACAGCGAACACCGGGGAGCTGTTTTTT. The chain is built from TRBV30 and TRBJ2-2; 7 positions match TRBD1. J gave up 0 bases and V 5 bases, and 6 bases lay outside the gene matches. The CDR3 is 15 residues long. CDR1 GTSNPN and CDR2 SVGIG come from the germline V gene (reference sequence).

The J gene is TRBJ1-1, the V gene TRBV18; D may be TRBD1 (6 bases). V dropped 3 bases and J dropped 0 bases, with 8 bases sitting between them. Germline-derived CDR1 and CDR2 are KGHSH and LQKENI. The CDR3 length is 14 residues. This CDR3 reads CASSPQGLNTEAFF. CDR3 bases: TGTGCCAGCTCACCTCAGGGGCTGAACACTGAAGCTTTCTTT.

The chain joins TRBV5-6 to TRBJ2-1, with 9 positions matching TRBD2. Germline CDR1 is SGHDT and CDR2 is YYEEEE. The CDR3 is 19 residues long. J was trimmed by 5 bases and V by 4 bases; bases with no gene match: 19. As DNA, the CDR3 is TGTGCCAGCAGCCCGAAGGGGGGAAAAGGGGCGGGAGGGCACAATGAGCAGTTCTTC. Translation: CASSPKGGKGAGGHNEQFF.

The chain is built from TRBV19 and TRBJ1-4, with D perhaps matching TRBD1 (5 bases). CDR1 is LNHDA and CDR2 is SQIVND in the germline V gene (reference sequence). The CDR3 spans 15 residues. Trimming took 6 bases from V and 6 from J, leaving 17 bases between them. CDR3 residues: CASSSQGGWDEKLFF. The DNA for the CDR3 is TGTGCCAGTAGCTCCCAGGGAGGTTGGGATGAAAAACTGTTTTTT.

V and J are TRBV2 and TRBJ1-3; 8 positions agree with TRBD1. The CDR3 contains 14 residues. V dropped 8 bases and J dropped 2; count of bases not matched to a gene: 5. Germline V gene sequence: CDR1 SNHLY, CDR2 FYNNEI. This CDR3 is CASRTGGPGNTIYF. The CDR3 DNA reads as TGTGCCAGCCGAACAGGGGGACCTGGAAACACCATATATTTT.

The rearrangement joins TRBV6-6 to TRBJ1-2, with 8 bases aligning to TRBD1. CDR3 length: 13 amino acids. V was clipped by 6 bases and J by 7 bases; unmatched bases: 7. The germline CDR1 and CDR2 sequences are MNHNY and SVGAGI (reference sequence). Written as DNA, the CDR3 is TGTGCCAGCAGCGACAGGGGTGTGTCTGGCTACACCTTC. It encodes CASSDRGVSGYTF.

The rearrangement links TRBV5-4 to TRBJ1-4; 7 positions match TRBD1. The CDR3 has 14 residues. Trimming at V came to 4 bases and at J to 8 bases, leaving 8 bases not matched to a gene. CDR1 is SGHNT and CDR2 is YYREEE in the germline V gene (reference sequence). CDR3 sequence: CASSRDRAGEKLFF. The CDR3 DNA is TGTGCCAGCAGCCGAGACAGGGCGGGGGAAAAACTGTTTTTT.

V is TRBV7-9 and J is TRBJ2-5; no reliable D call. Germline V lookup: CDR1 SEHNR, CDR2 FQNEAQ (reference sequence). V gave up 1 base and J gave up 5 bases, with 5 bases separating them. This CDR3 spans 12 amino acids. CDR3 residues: CASSLDEETQYF. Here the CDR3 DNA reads TGTGCCAGCAGCTTAGATGAGGAGACCCAGTACTTC.

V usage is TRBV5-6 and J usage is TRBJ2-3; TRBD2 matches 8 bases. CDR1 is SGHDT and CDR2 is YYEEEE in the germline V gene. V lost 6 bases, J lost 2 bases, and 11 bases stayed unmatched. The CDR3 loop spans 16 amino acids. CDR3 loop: CASTWRLAGDTDTQYF. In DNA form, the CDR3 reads TGTGCCAGCACCTGGCGCCTAGCGGGCGACACAGATACGCAGTATTTT.

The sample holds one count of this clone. The CDR3 DNA reads TGCGCCAGCAGTGAGTCGAGGTACGAGCAGTACGTC. The encoded protein is CASSESRYEQYV. The chain joins TRBV10-2 to TRBJ2-7; D is ambiguous. The CDR3 runs to 12 residues. Trimming removed 0 bases at V and 4 bases at J, with 4 bases between. CDR1 is WSHSY, CDR2 SAAADI, per germline.

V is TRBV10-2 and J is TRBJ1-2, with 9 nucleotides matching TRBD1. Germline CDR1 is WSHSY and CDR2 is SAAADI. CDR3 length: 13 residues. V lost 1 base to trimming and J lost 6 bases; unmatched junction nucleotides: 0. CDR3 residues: CASSEWTGDGYTF. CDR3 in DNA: TGCGCCAGCAGTGAGTGGACAGGGGATGGCTACACCTTC.

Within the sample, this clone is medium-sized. The CDR3, as DNA: TGTGCCAGCAGCTTTATGGGAGGGCCGAGGAACATTCAGTACTTC. Protein sequence: CASSFMGGPRNIQYF. The gene calls are TRBV7-2 and TRBJ2-4; 7 positions match TRBD2. The CDR3 is 15 residues long. V gave up 3 bases and J gave up 7 bases; unmatched junction bases: 9. Per the germline V gene, CDR1 is SGHTA and CDR2 is FQGNSA.

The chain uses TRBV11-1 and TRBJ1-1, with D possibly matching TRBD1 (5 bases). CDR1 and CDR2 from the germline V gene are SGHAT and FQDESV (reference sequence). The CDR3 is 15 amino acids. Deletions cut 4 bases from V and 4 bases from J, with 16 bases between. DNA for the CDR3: TGTGCCAGCAGCTCCTGGGGGGGAGAGAGCACTGAAGCTTTCTTT. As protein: CASSSWGGESTEAFF.